This TCR beta chain stems from a study of blood T cell repertoires in COVID-19. Note on this clone: The sample carries other DNA sequences with the same CDR3.

Clones were read by immunoSEQ multiplex PCR, and TCRdb kept only the in-frame ones, dropping some. The table lists roughly 400,000 clones, about 88% of them singletons. The CDR3 has 13 residues. The V gene's germline CDR1 is MDHEN and CDR2 SYDVKM. V dropped 8 bases and J dropped 4; count of bases not matched to a gene: 7. The sequence was obtained from a woman aged 18-29 years who had been exposed to COVID-19. The chain uses TRBV28 and TRBJ1-2, with TRBD1 matching over 7 bases. Sequencing input: PBMCs or T cells enriched from blood (not recorded which). CDR3 amino acids: CASRPGTVYGYTF. The CDR3 DNA reads as TGTGCCAGCCGACCCGGGACAGTCTATGGCTACACCTTC.